This TCR beta chain was observed in a study of blood T cell repertoires in COVID-19. Method: immunoSEQ multiplex PCR; TCRdb's copy keeps in-frame clones and lacks some. Found here are some 340,000 clones, more than 90% of them singletons; the top ten hold about 4%. Individuals drawn from about 26 US areas were about 18 to 95 years old. The CDR3 is 17 residues long. This TCR was recovered from a woman aged 25 to 39 who had been exposed to COVID-19. Sequenced material: PBMCs or T cells enriched from blood (not recorded which). The chain couples TRBV7-5 to TRBJ1-2; the DNA was not used to check the table's D call, TRBD1. TRBV7-5 is deemed a pseudogene. CDR3 in amino acids: CAKGAGEFGLSNYGYTF. In DNA form, the CDR3 reads TGTGCAAAGGGGGCAGGGGAATTCGGACTTTCTAACTATGGCTACACCTTC.